The 30 T cell receptor beta chains presented below share a single source sample, sequenced in a study of Tregs in tolerant kidney transplant recipients. The assay was immunoSEQ multiplex PCR, and TCRdb's table has in-frame clones only and misses some. The sample records 75,000 to 80,000 clones, around 93% being singletons. Specimen: Tregs from blood, collected before the transplant. These TCRs come from a human donor who received a combined kidney and bone marrow transplant.

This chain connects TRBV18 to TRBJ2-3; D unresolved. The CDR3 covers 17 residues. The V end was cut by 2 bases, the J end by 1 base, with 16 bases between. Germline lookup yields CDR1 KGHSH and CDR2 LQKENI. CDR3 bases: TGTGCCAGCTCACCAAATGCTCCGAATCTTGGCACAGATACGCAGTATTTT. Translating gives CASSPNAPNLGTDTQYF.

The CDR3 spells CASSSGTGANVLTF. The DNA of the CDR3 is TGTGCCAGCAGTTCAGGGACCGGGGCCAACGTCCTGACTTTC. The genes are TRBV2 and TRBJ2-6; the D gene could be TRBD1 or TRBD2 (5 bases each). Germline V gives CDR1 SNHLY, CDR2 FYNNEI. V was shortened by 5 bases and J by 4 bases, with 9 bases between the two germline ends. The CDR3 extends over 14 amino acids.

This chain uses TRBV7-2 with TRBJ1-6, with D unresolved. Germline lookup yields CDR1 SGHTA and CDR2 FQGNSA. The V end lost 1 base, the J end lost 0 bases, and 13 bases lay between the germline ends. The CDR3 is made up of 18 amino acids. CDR3 sequence reads: CASSLVESPSSYNSPLHF. CDR3 sequence (DNA): TGTGCCAGCAGCTTAGTGGAGTCTCCCAGCTCCTATAATTCACCCCTCCACTTT. The whole variable domain, remainder taken from reference TRBV7-2 and TRBJ1-6, is GAGVSQSPSNKVTEKGKDVELRCDPISGHTALYWYRQSLGQGLEFLIYFQGNSAPDKSGLPSDRFSAERTGGSVSTLTIQRTQQEDSAVYLCASSLVESPSSYNSPLHFGNGTRLTVT.

The rearrangement joins TRBV6-5 to TRBJ2-3, with unresolved D. CDR3 length equals 11 residues. The germline CDR1 and CDR2 sequences are MNHEY and SVGAGI. With 3 bases removed from V and 4 bases from J, the gap between germline ends came to 2 bases. Written as DNA, the CDR3 is TGTGCCAGCAGTTATTCAGATACGCAGTATTTT. Its protein product is CASSYSDTQYF.

The chain is built from TRBV6-6 and TRBJ2-5; 8 positions match TRBD1. Germline-derived CDR1 and CDR2 are MNHNY and SVGAGI (reference sequence). This CDR3 has 15 residues. Trimming at V came to 6 bases and at J to 1 base, leaving 7 bases not matched to a gene. The CDR3 DNA sequence: TGTGCCAGCAGCTCCGTCGGGACAGGCCAAGAGACCCAGTACTTC. Amino acids: CASSSVGTGQETQYF.

This rearrangement joins TRBV6-1 to TRBJ2-1; TRBD1 might be the D (6 bases). This CDR3 contains 14 residues. The V end was cut by 5 bases, the J end by 5 bases, with 13 bases between. Germline V lookup: CDR1 MNHNS, CDR2 SASEGT. Here the CDR3 reads CASSSGTSHNEQFF. The CDR3 nucleotides read TGTGCCAGCAGTTCCGGGACATCCCACAATGAGCAGTTCTTC.

The rearrangement links TRBV27 to TRBJ2-1; 7 bases align to TRBD2. CDR3 length equals 16 residues. The J segment lost 4 bases and the V segment lost 3 bases, leaving 9 bases of the junction unmatched. The germline CDR1 and CDR2 sequences are MNHEY and SMNVEV (reference sequence). DNA for the CDR3: TGTGCCAGCAGTTTTAGTGGACTAGGAGGGTACAATGAGCAGTTCTTC. Protein: CASSFSGLGGYNEQFF.

The CDR3 DNA is TGTGCCAGCAGTTTTCCGGGAGGGGGAAACACCGGGGAGCTGTTTTTT. Protein product: CASSFPGGGNTGELFF. The J gene is TRBJ2-2, the V gene TRBV27, with 8 bases identical to TRBD2. Germline CDR1 MNHEY, CDR2 SMNVEV (reference sequence). V lost 3 bases, J lost 2 bases, and 5 bases stayed unmatched. The CDR3 covers 16 residues.

The chain has TRBV19 and TRBJ2-6, with 7 bases that match TRBD1. This CDR3 has 15 amino acids. The V segment lost 4 bases and the J segment 0 bases; nucleotides outside the gene matches: 0. CDR1 is LNHDA, CDR2 SQIVND, per germline (reference sequence). In DNA form, the CDR3 reads TGTGCCAGTAGTAGGACAGGCTCTGGGGCCAACGTCCTGACTTTC. This encodes CASSRTGSGANVLTF.

This clone showed up just a few times. The chain couples TRBV7-2 to TRBJ1-3; perhaps TRBD1 as D (5 bases). Germline loops: CDR1 SGHTA, CDR2 FQGNSA. Trimming pared 5 bases from V and 4 bases from J, leaving 15 bases between. The CDR3 spans 15 residues. As DNA, the CDR3 is TGTGCCAGCAGCGCGAGAGGAGGGACGGGAAACACCATATATTTT. Its protein is CASSARGGTGNTIYF.

The chain links TRBV4-1 to TRBJ1-4, with a tentative D call TRBD1 (6 bases). The germline gives CDR1 MGHRA, CDR2 YSYEKL. The CDR3 runs 15 residues. V lost 1 base, J lost 4 bases, and 10 bases lay in between. CDR3 loop: CASSQAGTNNEKLFF. CDR3 in DNA: TGCGCCAGCAGCCAAGCCGGGACAAATAATGAAAAACTGTTTTTT.

The chain links TRBV18 to TRBJ2-5; TRBD1 aligns across 10 bases. The end of the DNA fits TRBJ2-7 better, so the J call may be wrong. The CDR3 has 15 amino acids. Germline loops: CDR1 KGHSH, CDR2 LQKENI. The CDR3 protein is CASSPLGQGSYEQYF. CDR3 sequence (DNA): TGTGCCAGCTCACCACTGGGACAGGGGTCCTACGAGCAGTACTTC.

The rearrangement joins TRBV5-1 to TRBJ1-1; a weak D match, TRBD1 (6 bases). The V gene's germline CDR1 is SGHRS and CDR2 YFSETQ. The CDR3 contains 16 residues. V shed 0 bases and J shed 0 bases, with 12 bases lying between them. In nucleotides, the CDR3 is TGCGCCAGCAGCTTGGACCCACAGGGAATGAACACTGAAGCTTTCTTT. Its protein product is CASSLDPQGMNTEAFF. Full variable domain (outside the CDR3, taken from reference TRBV5-1 and TRBJ1-1): KAGVTQTPRYLIKTRGQQVTLSCSPISGHRSVSWYQQTPGQGLQFLFEYFSETQRNKGNFPGRFSGRQFSNSRSEMNVSTLELGDSALYLCASSLDPQGMNTEAFFGQGTRLTVV.

V usage is TRBV9 and J usage is TRBJ1-4; TRBD1 matches 10 bases. The V gene's germline CDR1 is SGDLS and CDR2 YYNGEE. V was clipped by 2 bases and J by 5 bases; unmatched bases: 0. CDR3 length: 14 amino acids. CDR3 coding DNA: TGTGCCAGCAGCGTGGGACAGGGGAATGAAAAACTGTTTTTT. Its translation is CASSVGQGNEKLFF.

This chain uses TRBV28 with TRBJ2-3, with TRBD2 matching 7 bases. The germline V gene encodes CDR1 MDHEN and CDR2 SYDVKM. The CDR3 consists of 15 residues. V lost 6 bases, J lost 5 bases, and 11 bases stayed unmatched. CDR3 residues: CASSRWGREEDTQYF. CDR3 coding DNA: TGTGCCAGCAGCCGCTGGGGTCGGGAGGAAGATACGCAGTATTTT.

This chain connects TRBV4-2 to TRBJ1-5; 8 nucleotides align to TRBD1. The V gene end was trimmed by 1 base and the J gene end by 1 base; junction bases not matched to a gene: 9. Per the germline V gene, CDR1 is LGHNA and CDR2 is YNFKEQ. The CDR3 has 18 residues. CDR3 DNA: TGTGCCAGCAGCCAAGTTGGACAGGGTTTTATAAGCAATCAGCCCCAGCATTTT. This translates into CASSQVGQGFISNQPQHF.

This chain uses TRBV7-2 with TRBJ2-1, with 8 bases lining up with TRBD2. Trimming cost V 5 bases and J 4 bases; bases outside gene matches: 7. CDR1 is SGHTA, CDR2 FQGNSA, per germline. This CDR3 has 15 residues. In DNA form, the CDR3 reads TGTGCCAGCAGCCCCGTAACTAGCGGTTACAATGAGCAGTTCTTC. Translated: CASSPVTSGYNEQFF.

The chain employs TRBV9 and TRBJ2-5; 11 bases fit TRBD1. The CDR3 runs to 15 residues. CDR1 SGDLS and CDR2 YYNGEE come from the germline V gene. V lost 2 bases, J lost 4 bases, and 4 bases stayed unmatched. CDR3 sequence reads: CASSVEGQGGETQYF. CDR3 nucleotide sequence: TGTGCCAGCAGCGTTGAGGGACAGGGGGGAGAGACCCAGTACTTC.

The rearrangement joins TRBV6-6 to TRBJ2-2; D possibly corresponds to TRBD1 (5 bases). The CDR3 extends over 15 amino acids. Germline CDR1 MNHNY, CDR2 SVGAGI (reference sequence). Trimming removed 3 bases from V and 5 bases from J, with 13 bases in between. The CDR3: CASSYEGVGTGELFF. The CDR3 bases are TGTGCCAGCAGTTATGAAGGGGTCGGGACCGGGGAGCTGTTTTTT.

This sequence joins TRBV2 and TRBJ2-1; D might be TRBD1 (6 bases). The CDR3 sequence is 14 residues long. V dropped 7 bases and J dropped 4 bases, with 14 bases sitting between them. CDR1 is SNHLY, CDR2 FYNNEI, per germline. The CDR3 sequence is CASTLGTLYNEQFF. In DNA, the CDR3 is TGTGCCAGCACCCTCGGGACACTATACAATGAGCAGTTCTTC. Drawing the rest from reference TRBV2 and TRBJ2-1, the complete variable domain is EPEVTQTPSHQVTQMGQEVILRCVPISNHLYFYWYRQILGQKVEFLVSFYNNEISEKSEIFDDQFSVERPDGSNFTLKIRSTKLEDSAMYFCASTLGTLYNEQFFGPGTRLTVL.

The rearrangement uses TRBV11-1 and TRBJ2-2; perhaps TRBD2 as D (6 bases). The germline V and J ends were trimmed by 4 bases and 3 bases, with 21 bases remaining between them. The CDR3 has 18 residues. The V gene's germline CDR1 is SGHAT and CDR2 FQDESV (reference sequence). CDR3 bases: TGTGCCAGCAGCTGGAGGGCCCCAGGGTCCGCATACACCGGGGAGCTGTTTTTT. Translated: CASSWRAPGSAYTGELFF.

V and J are TRBV5-4 and TRBJ2-5; 9 bases agree with TRBD1. Germline-derived CDR1 and CDR2 are SGHNT and YYREEE (reference sequence). This CDR3 spans 14 amino acids. The J segment lost 5 bases and the V segment lost 3 bases, leaving 5 bases of the junction unmatched. The CDR3 reads CASSSPGQGETQYF. CDR3 nucleotides: TGTGCCAGCAGCTCCCCGGGACAGGGTGAGACCCAGTACTTC.

The rearrangement links TRBV28 to TRBJ2-1; D unclear. Trimming pared 3 bases from V and 0 bases from J, leaving 9 bases between. In germline, CDR1 is MDHEN, CDR2 SYDVKM. The CDR3 has 15 amino acids. The chain's CDR3 is CASSLGRSSYNEQFF. The CDR3 nucleotides are TGTGCCAGCAGTTTGGGCAGGAGCTCCTACAATGAGCAGTTCTTC.

The rearrangement links TRBV2 to TRBJ1-2; no clear D. The CDR3 is 13 residues long. CDR1 is SNHLY, CDR2 FYNNEI, per germline. V was trimmed by 0 bases and J by 3 bases, leaving 5 bases between them. The CDR3 region has the DNA TGTGCCAGCAGTGAAGCGCTTTACTATGGCTACACCTTC. This gives the protein CASSEALYYGYTF.

V and J are TRBV28 and TRBJ2-7; D unresolved. Germline assignment: CDR1 MDHEN and CDR2 SYDVKM. The V end lost 5 bases, the J end lost 5 bases, and 10 bases lay between the germline ends. CDR3 length: 12 amino acids. CDR3 protein: CASSLFEDEQYF. Here the CDR3 DNA reads TGTGCCAGCAGTCTGTTTGAGGACGAGCAGTACTTC. Combining the CDR3 with reference TRBV28 and TRBJ2-7 gives the whole variable domain DVKVTQSSRYLVKRTGEKVFLECVQDMDHENMFWYRQDPGLGLRLIYFSYDVKMKEKGDIPEGYSVSREKKERFSLILESASTNQTSMYLCASSLFEDEQYFGPGTRLTVT.

The rearrangement joins TRBV2 to TRBJ2-7, with D possibly TRBD1 on 5 matching bases. The CDR3 spans 14 residues. Germline V lookup: CDR1 SNHLY, CDR2 FYNNEI. With 6 bases removed from V and 0 bases from J, the gap between germline ends came to 12 bases. As DNA, the CDR3 is TGTGCCAGCAGAAGGACACTAAGCTCCTACGAGCAGTACTTC. Its translation is CASRRTLSSYEQYF.

The V and J genes are TRBV6-5 and TRBJ1-1; D is possibly TRBD1 (5 bases). With 6 bases removed from V and 4 bases from J, the gap between germline ends came to 12 bases. Germline V lookup: CDR1 MNHEY, CDR2 SVGAGI. This CDR3 region has 13 residues. The CDR3 bases are TGTGCCAGCAGGGTCAGGGCTAGCACTGAAGCTTTCTTT. Protein: CASRVRASTEAFF.

The CDR3 loop reads CSDNTRQGTYYEQYF. For the CDR3, the DNA is TGCAGCGACAATACACGACAGGGCACCTACTACGAGCAGTACTTC. This rearrangement joins TRBV29-1 to TRBJ2-7; TRBD1 matches 7 bases. The CDR3 runs 15 residues. V lost 7 bases, J lost 3 bases, and 15 bases stayed unmatched. Germline assignment: CDR1 SQVTM and CDR2 ANQGSEA.

This clone appeared a few times. V usage is TRBV28 and J usage is TRBJ2-2; D remains unclear. Trimming cost V 5 bases and J 1 base, with 8 bases left between them. The germline V gene has CDR1 MDHEN and CDR2 SYDVKM. The CDR3 is 14 amino acids. For the CDR3, the DNA is TGTGCCAGCAGTCTCTCGAGGAACACCGGGGAGCTGTTTTTT. As protein: CASSLSRNTGELFF.

The count of this clone is one. The V and J genes are TRBV4-3 and TRBJ2-7; 7 bases align to TRBD1. Germline CDR1 and CDR2: LGHNA and YSLEER. Losses at the gene ends were 0 bases for V and 0 bases for J; bases not matched to a gene: 2. The length of the CDR3 is 15 residues. The CDR3 protein is CASSQEGQASYEQYF. CDR3 DNA: TGCGCCAGCAGCCAAGAAGGACAGGCCTCCTACGAGCAGTACTTC.